The clone carrying this T cell receptor (beta chain) was counted only a few times. The data are from a study of patients and donors after allogeneic stem cell transplantation. V lost 2 bases to trimming and J lost 5 bases; unmatched junction nucleotides: 8. This CDR3 spans 15 amino acids. CDR1 and CDR2 (germline): SGHVS, FQNEAQ. TCRdb called the RT-PCR reads again in MiXCR, with one record for every CDR3 protein. The sample lists about 960,000 distinct CDR3 sequences, approximately 18% occurring once. Sequenced: blood, either unsorted or a sorted T cell fraction (not recorded which). The V call is TRBV7-8, the J call TRBJ1-1, with 7 bases matching TRBD1. This TCR came from a human donor who was either an allogeneic HSCT recipient or a stem cell or donor lymphocyte infusion donor (not recorded which). It is not recorded whose cells these are; they may come from a transplant donor. CDR3 DNA sequence: TGTGCCAGCAGCTTACAAGGACAGGCAAGTACTGAAGCTTTCTTT. Encoded protein: CASSLQGQASTEAFF.